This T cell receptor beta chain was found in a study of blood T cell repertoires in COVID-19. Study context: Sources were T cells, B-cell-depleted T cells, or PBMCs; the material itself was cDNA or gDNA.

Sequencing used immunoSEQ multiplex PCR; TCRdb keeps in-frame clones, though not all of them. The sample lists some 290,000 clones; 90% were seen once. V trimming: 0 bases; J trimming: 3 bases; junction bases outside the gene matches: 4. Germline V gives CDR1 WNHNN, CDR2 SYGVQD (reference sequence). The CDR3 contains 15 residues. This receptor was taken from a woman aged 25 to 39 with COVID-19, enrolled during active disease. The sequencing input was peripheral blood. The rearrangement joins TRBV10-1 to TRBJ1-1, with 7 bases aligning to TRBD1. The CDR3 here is CASSESGGADTEAFF. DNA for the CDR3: TGCGCCAGCAGTGAGTCAGGGGGCGCAGACACTGAAGCTTTCTTT.